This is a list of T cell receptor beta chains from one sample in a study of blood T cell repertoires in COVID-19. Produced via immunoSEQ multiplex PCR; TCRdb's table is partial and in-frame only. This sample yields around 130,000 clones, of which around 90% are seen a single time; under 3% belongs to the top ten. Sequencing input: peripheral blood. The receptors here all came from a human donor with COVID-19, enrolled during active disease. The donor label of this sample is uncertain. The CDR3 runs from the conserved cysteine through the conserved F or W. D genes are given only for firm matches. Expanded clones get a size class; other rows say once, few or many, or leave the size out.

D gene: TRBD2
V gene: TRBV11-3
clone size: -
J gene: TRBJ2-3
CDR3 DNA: TGTGCCAGCAGTCAAAAGCGGGGAAGCACAGATACGCAGTATTTT
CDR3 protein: CASSQKRGSTDTQYF

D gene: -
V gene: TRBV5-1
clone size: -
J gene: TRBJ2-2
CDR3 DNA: TGCGCCAGCAGCTTTGGGCTAAACACCGGGGAGCTGTTTTTT
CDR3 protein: CASSFGLNTGELFF

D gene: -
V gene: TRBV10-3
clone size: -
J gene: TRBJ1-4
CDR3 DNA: TGTGCCATCGGTCGCGGCGGAAATGAAAAACTGTTTTTT
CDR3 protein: CAIGRGGNEKLFF

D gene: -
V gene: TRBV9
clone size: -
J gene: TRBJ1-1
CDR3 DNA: TGTGCCAGCAGCGCGGGACACTTGAACACTGAAGCTTTCTTT
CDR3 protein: CASSAGHLNTEAFF

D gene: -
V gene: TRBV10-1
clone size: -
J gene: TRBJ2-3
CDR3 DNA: TGCGCCAGCAGCCCGCACGGTCCCACAGATACGCAGTATTTT
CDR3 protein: CASSPHGPTDTQYF

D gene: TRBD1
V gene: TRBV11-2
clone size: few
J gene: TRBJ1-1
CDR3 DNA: TGTGCCAGCAGCTTCACAACAGGGGGCGGTAACACTGAAGCTTTCTTT
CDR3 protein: CASSFTTGGGNTEAFF

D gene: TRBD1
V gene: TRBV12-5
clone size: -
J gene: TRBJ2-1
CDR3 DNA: TGTGCTAGTGGACCCGGGACAGGGCCCCACAATGAGCAGTTCTTC
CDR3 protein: CASGPGTGPHNEQFF

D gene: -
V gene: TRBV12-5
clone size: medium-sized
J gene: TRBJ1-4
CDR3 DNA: TGTGCTAGTGGTTTCGAGTTTCAGGATAAAGAAAAACTGTTTTTT
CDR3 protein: CASGFEFQDKEKLFF

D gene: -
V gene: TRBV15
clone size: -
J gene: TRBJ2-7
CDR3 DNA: TGTGCCACCAGCAGAGGGACTGGGACCTACGAGCAGTACTTC
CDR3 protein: CATSRGTGTYEQYF

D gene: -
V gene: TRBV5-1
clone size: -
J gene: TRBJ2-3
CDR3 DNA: TGCGCCAGCAGCTTTGCGGGTACTAGCACAGATACGCAGTATTTT
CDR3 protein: CASSFAGTSTDTQYF

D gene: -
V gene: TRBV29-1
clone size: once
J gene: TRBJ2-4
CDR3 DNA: TGCAGCGTCCTGACAGACAAGGGCATTCAGTACTTC
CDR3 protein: CSVLTDKGIQYF

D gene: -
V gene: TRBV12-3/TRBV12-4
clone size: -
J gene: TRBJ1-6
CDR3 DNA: TGTGCCAGCAGTTTTGGCGGACCCCTCCACTTT
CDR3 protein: CASSFGGPLHF

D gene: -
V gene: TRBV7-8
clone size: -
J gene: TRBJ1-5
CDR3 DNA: TGTGCCAGCAGCCAATCTGGGCCTGGTCAGCCCCAGCATTTT
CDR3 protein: CASSQSGPGQPQHF

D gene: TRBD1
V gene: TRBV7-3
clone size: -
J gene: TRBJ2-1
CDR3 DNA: TGTGCCAGCAGTCCTAGACAGGGTATCAATGAGCAGTTCTTC
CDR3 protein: CASSPRQGINEQFF

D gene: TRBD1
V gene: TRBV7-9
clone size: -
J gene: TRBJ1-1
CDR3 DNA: TGTGCCAGCAGCCTCTCAGGGGGCGCGGGGACTGAAGCTTTCTTT
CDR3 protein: CASSLSGGAGTEAFF

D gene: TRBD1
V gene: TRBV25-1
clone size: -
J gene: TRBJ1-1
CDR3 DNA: TGTGCCAGCAGTGGGGACAGTTCCACTGAAGCTTTCTTT
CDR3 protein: CASSGDSSTEAFF

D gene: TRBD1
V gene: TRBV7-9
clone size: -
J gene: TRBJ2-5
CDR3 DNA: TGTGCCAGCAGCTTAGTGACAGGGGGTGAGGGGACCCAGTACTTC
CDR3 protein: CASSLVTGGEGTQYF

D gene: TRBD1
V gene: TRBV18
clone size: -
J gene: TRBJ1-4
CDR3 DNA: TGTGCCAGCTCACGGGACAGGGGGAATGAAAAACTGTTTTTT
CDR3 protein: CASSRDRGNEKLFF

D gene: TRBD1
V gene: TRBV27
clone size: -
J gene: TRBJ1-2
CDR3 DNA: TGTGCCAGCAGTCGGGACAGTTTCCACTATGGCTACACCTTC
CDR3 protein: CASSRDSFHYGYTF

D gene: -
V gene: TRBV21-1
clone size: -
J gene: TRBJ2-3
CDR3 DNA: TGTGCCAGCAGCAAAGCGGTCAGGGGGCCAGATACGCAGTATTTT
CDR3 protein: CASSKAVRGPDTQYF

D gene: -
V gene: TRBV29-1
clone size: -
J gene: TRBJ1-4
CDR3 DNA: TGCAGCGCCCAGAGGGAGGGGTTCGAAAAACTGTTTTTT
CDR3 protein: CSAQREGFEKLFF

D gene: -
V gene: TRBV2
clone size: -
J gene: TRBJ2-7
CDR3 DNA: TGTGCCAGCAGTCATCCCGCCCGGCGGGATAGCTCCTACGAGCAGTACTTC
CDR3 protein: CASSHPARRDSSYEQYF

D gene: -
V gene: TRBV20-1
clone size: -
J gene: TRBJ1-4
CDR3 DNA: TGCAGTGAAGGGGTTGAAAAACTGTTTTTT
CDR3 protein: CSEGVEKLFF

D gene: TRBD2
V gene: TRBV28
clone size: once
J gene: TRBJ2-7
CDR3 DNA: TGTGCCACCCGCCTAGCGGGGTCCTACGAGCAGTACTTC
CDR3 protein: CATRLAGSYEQYF

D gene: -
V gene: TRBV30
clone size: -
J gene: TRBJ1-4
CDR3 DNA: TGTGCCTGGAGTGGTTCCACAACTAATGAAAAACTGTTTTTT
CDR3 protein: CAWSGSTTNEKLFF

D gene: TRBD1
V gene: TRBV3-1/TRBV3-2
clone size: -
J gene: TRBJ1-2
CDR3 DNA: TGTGCCAGCAGCCAAGAGGGGACAGGGGGCCCATATGGCTACACCTTC
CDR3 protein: CASSQEGTGGPYGYTF

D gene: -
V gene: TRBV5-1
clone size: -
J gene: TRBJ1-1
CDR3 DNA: TGCGCCAGCAGCTTATCCGGGACGGGGAGGAACGCTGAAGCTTTCTTT
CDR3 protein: CASSLSGTGRNAEAFF

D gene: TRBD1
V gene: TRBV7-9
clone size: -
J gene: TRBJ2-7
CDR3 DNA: TGTGCCAGCAGCTTGACAGGGGTCTCCTACGAGCAGTACTTC
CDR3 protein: CASSLTGVSYEQYF

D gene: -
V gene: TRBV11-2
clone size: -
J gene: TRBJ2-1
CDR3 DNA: TGTGCCAGCAGCTTAGACCGCGGGCCGGAGAATGAGCAGTTCTTC
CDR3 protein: CASSLDRGPENEQFF

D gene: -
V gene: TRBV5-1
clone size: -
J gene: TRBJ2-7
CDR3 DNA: TGCGCCAGCACTCCGGGGGACAGCGTCTACGAGCAGTACTTC
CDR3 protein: CASTPGDSVYEQYF

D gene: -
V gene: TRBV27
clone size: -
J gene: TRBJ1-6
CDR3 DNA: TGTGCCAGCAGTTTATCGGATAGGAGGAGTAATTCACCCCTCCACTTT
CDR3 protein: CASSLSDRRSNSPLHF